This record looks at one TCR beta chain sequence and its context. Original processing notes: Estimation of nucleated cell counts relied on the amplification of reference gene primers. The assay was immunoSEQ multiplex PCR, and TCRdb's table has in-frame clones only and misses some. Clone size and V and J calls were adopted from that table, with D and trimming inferred from the DNA. The sample gives about 59,000 clones, approximately 83% of which show up once; 3% to 4.5% is in the top ten. The data were taken from a study of blood T cell repertoires in COVID-19. Germline V CDR1 and CDR2: KGHDR, SFDVKD. This CDR3 spans 14 amino acids. The V gene end was trimmed by 4 bases and the J gene end by 5 bases; junction bases not matched to a gene: 3.

J is TRBJ2-3 and V is TRBV24-1, with 9 nucleotides matching TRBD2. This receptor was identified in an elderly woman with acute or convalescent COVID-19. The specimen was peripheral blood. For the CDR3, the DNA is TGTGCCACCAGTGAAGCGGGAGGACTAGATACGCAGTATTTT. This gives the protein CATSEAGGLDTQYF.